The sequence of this T cell receptor (beta chain) was determined in a study of beta chain features in type 1 diabetes. Germline CDR1 is MNHNS and CDR2 is SASEGT. After removal of 2 bases from V and 7 bases from J, the junction contained 10 bases not matched to a gene. The CDR3 loop spans 17 amino acids. All of the isolated RNA was reverse transcribed, so expressed TCRB transcripts were sequenced. Clones were sequenced by immunoSEQ multiplex PCR, and TCRdb holds only the in-frame ones, with some missing. Among 150,000 to 200,000 clones, about an eighth were seen once, and the ten largest hold roughly 0.56%.

The chain recombines TRBV6-1 with TRBJ2-1; 11 positions match TRBD2. The receptor comes from a woman under 30 in good health. The specimen sequenced was central memory CD4+ T cells from blood. This CDR3 reads CASSEHTSGSLMNEQFF. The CDR3 DNA sequence: TGTGCCAGCAGTGAACATACTAGCGGGAGTTTGATGAATGAGCAGTTCTTC.